The present T cell receptor (beta chain) was sequenced within a study of blood T cell repertoires in COVID-19. V was cut by 2 bases and J by 0 bases, with 8 bases left in between. This CDR3 is 14 amino acids long. Germline loops: CDR1 SGHNT, CDR2 YENEEA. Here immunoSEQ multiplex PCR was the method, and the copy in TCRdb shows in-frame clones only, minus some. This table has about 130,000 clones, roughly nine tenths appearing once. This TCR came from a man aged 55-75 years with COVID-19, enrolled during active disease. Input material: peripheral blood. This sequence joins TRBV11-3 and TRBJ2-7, with D possibly TRBD1 on 5 matching bases. Written as DNA, the CDR3 is TGTGCCAGCAGCTTATGGGGCGACTCCTACGAGCAGTACTTC. The encoded protein is CASSLWGDSYEQYF.